This is a list of T cell receptor beta chains from one sample in a study of patients and donors after allogeneic stem cell transplantation. MiXCR was run by TCRdb on the RT-PCR reads, yielding one entry per CDR3 protein. This sample has 900,000 to 1,000,000 distinct CDR3 sequences, with under 20% found just once. Sequencing was performed on blood, either unsorted or a sorted T cell fraction (not recorded which). Receptors originate from a human donor who was either an allogeneic HSCT recipient or a stem cell or donor lymphocyte infusion donor (not recorded which). It is not recorded whose cells these are; they may come from a transplant donor. CDR3s include the opening cysteine and the closing phenylalanine or tryptophan.

V: TRBV6-4; length: 15; J: TRBJ2-1; CDR3: CASSDSGRAADEQFF
V: TRBV9; length: 13; J: TRBJ2-6; CDR3: CASSRVGANVLTF
V: TRBV4-2; length: 13; J: TRBJ2-1; CDR3: CASSQDPSNEQFF
V: TRBV6-5; length: 16; J: TRBJ2-1; CDR3: CASSYDSKTFYNEQFF
V: TRBV12-3/TRBV12-4; length: 11; J: TRBJ1-1; CDR3: CASGYLTEAFF
V: TRBV6-5; length: 14; J: TRBJ1-2; CDR3: CASSYGGGVGGYTF
V: TRBV30; length: 12; J: TRBJ1-3; CDR3: CAWGPTGNTIYF
V: TRBV12-3/TRBV12-4; length: 14; J: TRBJ1-6; CDR3: CASSTGHHNSPLHF
V: TRBV7-8; length: 15; J: TRBJ1-5; CDR3: CASSPGRGGNQPQHF
V: TRBV12-3/TRBV12-4; length: 15; J: TRBJ2-2; CDR3: CASSTRDRGPGELFF
V: TRBV25-1; length: 15; J: TRBJ1-6; CDR3: CASMSSEIKGSPLHF
V: TRBV29-1; length: 12; J: TRBJ1-1; CDR3: CSVIWGVTEAFF
V: TRBV15; length: 12; J: TRBJ2-1; CDR3: CATQDRSNEQFF
V: TRBV20-1; length: 14; J: TRBJ2-7; CDR3: CSATGTASSYEQYF
V: TRBV21-1; length: 16; J: TRBJ1-5; CDR3: CASSKDDGSNNQPQHF
V: TRBV7-2; length: 14; J: TRBJ1-6; CDR3: CASSFGDPNSPLHF
V: TRBV7-3; length: 16; J: TRBJ2-5; CDR3: CASRSTNRLARETQYF
V: TRBV14; length: 11; J: TRBJ2-7; CDR3: CASSDGLEQYF
V: TRBV4-2; length: 15; J: TRBJ2-2; CDR3: CASSQPTGSTGELFF
V: TRBV30; length: 13; J: TRBJ2-3; CDR3: CAWSVWTLNTQYF
V: TRBV12-3/TRBV12-4; length: 12; J: TRBJ2-3; CDR3: CASSPTVFTQYF
V: TRBV9; length: 14; J: TRBJ1-2; CDR3: CASSVAGGTDGYTF
V: TRBV18; length: 16; J: TRBJ1-5; CDR3: CASSPMQGDVGQPQHF
V: TRBV20-1; length: 10; J: TRBJ2-7; CDR3: CSAREHEQYF
V: TRBV9; length: 12; J: TRBJ1-1; CDR3: CASSVGGETAFF
V: TRBV6-5; length: 18; J: TRBJ2-1; CDR3: CASSYSARGGRSYNEQFF
V: TRBV12-5; length: 13; J: TRBJ2-1; CDR3: CASGLASGYEQFF
V: TRBV3-1; length: 11; J: TRBJ2-1; CDR3: CASSQAGDKFF
V: TRBV5-6; length: 16; J: TRBJ1-3; CDR3: CASSAPGTVSGNTIYF
V: TRBV11-2; length: 17; J: TRBJ2-4; CDR3: CASSLDAPSGRSNIQYF
V: TRBV2; length: 13; J: TRBJ2-5; CDR3: CASTREIRETQYF
V: TRBV5-1; length: 17; J: TRBJ2-5; CDR3: CASSALLAGGLQETQYF
V: TRBV20-1; length: 13; J: TRBJ2-5; CDR3: CSASRARRETQYF
V: TRBV20-1; length: 14; J: TRBJ2-3; CDR3: CSARGDFPTDTQYF
V: TRBV2; length: 15; J: TRBJ2-3; CDR3: CASLRLGPTTDTQYF
V: TRBV4-3; length: 19; J: TRBJ1-3; CDR3: CASSQDLRQAKLSGNTIYF
V: TRBV20-1; length: 15; J: TRBJ2-1; CDR3: CSARSFVAGDNEQFF
V: TRBV12-3/TRBV12-4; length: 13; J: TRBJ1-2; CDR3: CASSFDYNYGYTF
V: TRBV9; length: 14; J: TRBJ1-2; CDR3: CASSPRTGTRGYTF
V: TRBV4-1; length: 15; J: TRBJ1-2; CDR3: CASSPPLGGNYGYTF
V: TRBV4-2; length: 15; J: TRBJ2-7; CDR3: CASSQVGTSGSSQYF
V: TRBV7-2; length: 14; J: TRBJ2-7; CDR3: CASSFERELYEQYF